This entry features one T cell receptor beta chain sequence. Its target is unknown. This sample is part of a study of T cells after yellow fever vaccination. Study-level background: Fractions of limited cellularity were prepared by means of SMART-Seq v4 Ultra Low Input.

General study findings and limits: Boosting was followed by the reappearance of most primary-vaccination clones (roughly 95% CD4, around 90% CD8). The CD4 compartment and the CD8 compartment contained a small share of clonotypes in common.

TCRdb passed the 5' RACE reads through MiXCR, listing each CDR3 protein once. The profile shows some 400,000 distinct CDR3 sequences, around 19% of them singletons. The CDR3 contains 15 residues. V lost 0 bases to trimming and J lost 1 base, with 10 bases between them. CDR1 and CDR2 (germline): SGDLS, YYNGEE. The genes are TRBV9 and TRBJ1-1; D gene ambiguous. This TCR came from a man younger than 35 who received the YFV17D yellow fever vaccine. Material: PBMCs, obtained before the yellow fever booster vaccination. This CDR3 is CASSVDPLGNTEAFF. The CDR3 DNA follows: TGTGCCAGCAGCGTAGACCCTCTCGGGAACACTGAAGCTTTCTTT.